The T cell receptor (beta chain) under discussion was sequenced for a study of regulatory T cells in long-lasting Graves disease. The time point was: newly diagnosed GD, antithyroid drugs for less than 3 months. PBMC-extracted RNA yielded the TCR library. This clonotype has a count of ten or more. CDR3 regions were amplified by Arm-PCR using iRepertoire HTBI primers to build TCR beta libraries. TCRdb reprocessed the multiplex PCR reads with MiXCR, giving one entry per CDR3 protein. The sample has roughly 410,000 distinct CDR3 sequences; about 15% are singletons. Germline trimming cut 6 bases from V and 3 bases from J; bases unmatched to any gene: 4. CDR1 is SNHLY and CDR2 is FYNNEI in the germline V gene. The CDR3 has 15 amino acids. These data were likewise used in another study, on T cells in Graves' hyperthyroidism and ophthalmopathy. That report adds: The HTBI primer set served for first-round RT-PCR of the TCR CDR3.

This sequence joins TRBV2 and TRBJ2-1; TRBD2 agrees at 11 bases. The receptor was isolated from a woman aged 40 to 50 with Graves disease. The sequencing used peripheral blood mononuclear cells (PBMCs), collected at new diagnosis, from a patient treated with antithyroid drugs. The CDR3 DNA follows: TGTGCCAGCAGAGGGACTAGCGGCCACTACAATGAGCAGTTCTTC. Its translation is CASRGTSGHYNEQFF.